These 23 T cell receptor beta chains originate from one sample sequenced in a study of cytomegalovirus exposure and HLA in healthy donors. This PCR relied on a set of 60 Vbeta primers and 13 Jbeta primers. Sequenced by immunoSEQ multiplex PCR; TCRdb stores in-frame clones only, minus some. This table holds about 150,000 clones, 75% found once. The source material was PBMCs. These receptors all stem from a man aged 30 to 45 in good health and CMV-seronegative.

The J gene is TRBJ2-1, the V gene TRBV6-1; 15 nucleotides line up with TRBD2. CDR1 and CDR2 from the germline V gene are MNHNS and SASEGT. Trimming removed 2 bases from V and 7 bases from J; junction bases left unmatched: 3. CDR3 length equals 16 residues. The CDR3 DNA is TGTGCCAGCAGTGAACGGACTAGCGGGAGGGGGAATGAGCAGTTCTTC. Translating gives CASSERTSGRGNEQFF.

The CDR3 bases are TGTGCCAGCAGCGCGGACAGGGGGGATCAGCCCCAGCATTTT. Its protein product is CASSADRGDQPQHF. V and J are TRBV7-9 and TRBJ1-5, with TRBD1 matching 10 bases. This CDR3 comprises 14 residues. V shed 5 bases, J shed 5 bases, and the junction held 3 bases outside the gene matches. In germline, CDR1 is SEHNR, CDR2 FQNEAQ (reference sequence).

The V call is TRBV2, the J call TRBJ2-3; TRBD1 aligns across 9 bases. This CDR3 has 14 amino acids. The germline V gene encodes CDR1 SNHLY and CDR2 FYNNEI. With 6 bases clipped from V and 6 bases from J, the junction kept 7 bases outside the gene matches. The CDR3 sequence: CASSWDRESDTQYF. As DNA, the CDR3 is TGTGCCAGCAGCTGGGACAGGGAAAGCGATACGCAGTATTTT.

The chain joins TRBV11-2 to TRBJ2-3; a possible D gene is TRBD1 (6 bases). The CDR3 contains 12 residues. Trimming pared 5 bases from V and 8 bases from J, leaving 11 bases between. Germline V gives CDR1 SGHAT, CDR2 FQNNGV. The CDR3: CASSPTGTTQYF. As DNA, the CDR3 is TGTGCCAGCAGCCCGACAGGCACTACGCAGTATTTT.

This clone was recorded only once. The CDR3 here is CASTRQGGNTEAFF. As DNA, the CDR3 is TGTGCCAGCACCCGACAGGGGGGGAACACTGAAGCTTTCTTT. V gene TRBV5-4 combines with J gene TRBJ1-1, with TRBD1 identical over 9 bases. The J segment lost 1 base and the V segment lost 6 bases, leaving 4 bases of the junction unmatched. CDR3 length equals 14 residues. Germline V CDR1 and CDR2: SGHNT, YYREEE (reference sequence).

V usage is TRBV5-8 and J usage is TRBJ2-7; 9 bases are shared with TRBD1. This CDR3 comprises 16 residues. V shed 1 base, J shed 12 bases, and the junction held 17 bases outside the gene matches. The germline CDR1 and CDR2 sequences are SGHTS and YDEGEE. Here the CDR3 reads CASSLNPTTGGRQRYF. CDR3 bases: TGTGCCAGCAGCTTGAACCCGACGACAGGGGGTAGGCAGCGGTACTTC. Filled out from reference TRBV5-8 and TRBJ2-7, the complete variable domain reads EAGVTQSPTHLIKTRGQQATLRCSPISGHTSVYWYQQALGLGLQFLLWYDEGEERNRGNFPPRFSGRQFPNYSSELNVNALELEDSALYLCASSLNPTTGGRQRYFGPGTRLTVT.

The chain links TRBV19 to TRBJ1-5; possible D gene TRBD1, 6 bases. The germline V gene has CDR1 LNHDA and CDR2 SQIVND (reference sequence). The CDR3 length is 15 residues. Trimming pared 8 bases from V and 6 bases from J, leaving 20 bases between. The CDR3 DNA reads TGTGCCAGTTGTCCTAACCGGGGACATCTTCAGCCCCAGCATTTT. Translated: CASCPNRGHLQPQHF.

The chain uses TRBV7-9 and TRBJ1-6, with D unclear. Trimming took 1 base from V and 10 from J, leaving 11 bases between them. Looked up from germline, CDR1 is SEHNR and CDR2 is FQNEAQ (reference sequence). There are 14 residues in the CDR3. CDR3 residues: CASSLEREYSPLHF. CDR3 coding DNA: TGTGCCAGCAGCTTAGAGCGGGAATACTCACCCCTCCACTTT.

The gene calls are TRBV28 and TRBJ1-5; D might be TRBD1 (6 bases). The germline V and J ends were trimmed by 6 bases and 7 bases, with 22 bases remaining between them. CDR1 and CDR2 (germline): MDHEN, SYDVKM. This CDR3 comprises 16 residues. The CDR3 DNA reads as TGTGCCAGCAGGGGGGCCAGGGACCCGCACGGCCAGCCCCAGCATTTT. Protein product: CASRGARDPHGQPQHF.

This chain uses TRBV6-1 with TRBJ1-1, with D possibly TRBD1 on 6 matching bases. CDR3 length: 13 amino acids. Germline assignment: CDR1 MNHNS and CDR2 SASEGT. Trimming removed 6 bases at V and 3 bases at J, with 11 bases between. The CDR3 DNA reads as TGTGCCAGCAGGGACAGCCCCTACACTGAAGCTTTCTTT. It is translated as CASRDSPYTEAFF.

The V call is TRBV5-6, the J call TRBJ1-6, with D maybe TRBD1 (6 bases). Germline assignment: CDR1 SGHDT and CDR2 YYEEEE. The CDR3 spans 15 residues. V lost 0 bases to trimming and J lost 10 bases, with 14 bases between them. The CDR3 DNA follows: TGTGCCAGCAGCTTGGTGGGGGGGGCCGAGTCACCCCTCCACTTT. Translated, it gives CASSLVGGAESPLHF.

The V gene is TRBV15, the J gene TRBJ1-3; D unresolved. The length of the CDR3 is 17 residues. The V gene's germline CDR1 is LNHNV and CDR2 YYDKDF (reference sequence). Trimming took 1 base from V and 0 from J, leaving 13 bases between them. The CDR3 sequence is CATSRVEVASSGNTIYF. The CDR3 DNA reads TGTGCCACCAGCAGAGTGGAGGTGGCTAGCTCTGGAAACACCATATATTTT.

The CDR3 is CASSLPSGRPRNTGELFF. CDR3 nucleotide sequence: TGTGCCAGCAGCTTGCCTAGCGGGAGGCCCCGAAACACCGGGGAGCTGTTTTTT. The chain is built from TRBV7-8 and TRBJ2-2; TRBD2 agrees at 11 bases. V was pared by 3 bases and J by 2 bases, with 8 bases of the junction left unmatched. Germline lookup yields CDR1 SGHVS and CDR2 FQNEAQ. The length of the CDR3 is 18 residues.

As for this clone: At the DNA level, this CDR3 is encoded by other sequences in the same sample as well. This chain joins TRBV5-4 and TRBJ2-7; TRBD2 matches 8 bases. Trimming removed 2 bases from V and 6 bases from J; junction bases left unmatched: 10. Looked up from germline, CDR1 is SGHNT and CDR2 is YYREEE (reference sequence). The CDR3 has 15 residues. DNA of the CDR3: TGTGCCAGCAGCTTCCGGTCGGGGGGGATTGTCGAGCAGTACTTC. Translated, it gives CASSFRSGGIVEQYF.

This clone has only a few counts. The chain recombines TRBV7-3 with TRBJ2-5, with D hard to call. The germline CDR1 and CDR2 sequences are SGHTA and FQGTGA. V shed 5 bases and J shed 0 bases, with 7 bases lying between them. The CDR3 has 13 residues. The CDR3 reads CASSPPDQETQYF. The CDR3 coding sequence is TGTGCCAGCAGCCCCCCGGACCAAGAGACCCAGTACTTC.

There are a few counts of this clone. The CDR3 nucleotides are TGTGCCTGGAGTCGCGGGAGGGGCGGGGGGTCCACAGATACGCAGTATTTT. This sequence encodes CAWSRGRGGGSTDTQYF. The chain is built from TRBV30 and TRBJ2-3, with 9 bases matching TRBD2. The CDR3 length is 17 residues. V was clipped by 2 bases and J by 2 bases; unmatched bases: 11. Per germline, CDR1 GTSNPN and CDR2 SVGIG (reference sequence).

The CDR3 DNA reads TGCAGCGTCTCGACAGGGGGCACGAACACCGGGGAGCTGTTTTTT. Its protein is CSVSTGGTNTGELFF. V gene TRBV29-1 combines with J gene TRBJ2-2, with 10 bases fitting TRBD1. Germline V gene sequence: CDR1 SQVTM, CDR2 ANQGSEA. The J segment lost 0 bases and the V segment lost 6 bases, leaving 4 bases of the junction unmatched. The CDR3 runs 15 residues.

This clone was counted a single time. The chain uses TRBV6-5 and TRBJ2-7, with 9 bases identical to TRBD1. Germline V gene data show CDR1 as MNHEY and CDR2 as SVGAGI. The CDR3 covers 15 residues. V lost 5 bases and J lost 3; bases outside the gene matches: 8. The CDR3 coding sequence is TGTGCCAGCAGTCCAATCACAGGGGGCGTCTACGAGCAGTACTTC. Translated: CASSPITGGVYEQYF.

The chain carries TRBV5-6 and TRBJ2-1, with 16 positions matching TRBD2. From germline, CDR1 is SGHDT and CDR2 YYEEEE. V lost 2 bases and J lost 6; bases outside the gene matches: 2. This CDR3 contains 16 residues. DNA of the CDR3: TGTGCCAGCAGCTTCGGGACTAGCGGGGGGGGCAATGAGCAGTTCTTC. Amino acids: CASSFGTSGGGNEQFF.

The CDR3 is CASSGGGRLYNEQFF. In DNA, the CDR3 is TGTGCCAGCAGTGGGGGGGGACGCCTATACAATGAGCAGTTCTTC. This chain uses TRBV5-4 with TRBJ2-1, with 7 bases lining up with TRBD2. The CDR3 runs 15 residues. V dropped 5 bases and J dropped 4; count of bases not matched to a gene: 9. CDR1 is SGHNT and CDR2 is YYREEE in the germline V gene (reference sequence). Variable domain in full (rest from reference TRBV5-4 and TRBJ2-1): ETGVTQSPTHLIKTRGQQVTLRCSSQSGHNTVSWYQQALGQGPQFIFQYYREEENGRGNFPPRFSGLQFPNYSSELNVNALELDDSALYLCASSGGGRLYNEQFFGPGTRLTVL.

The genes are TRBV29-1 and TRBJ2-3, with TRBD1 matching 7 bases. Germline V gene data show CDR1 as SQVTM and CDR2 as ANQGSEA. V lost 4 bases and J lost 4; bases outside the gene matches: 11. CDR3 length: 15 residues. The CDR3 region has the DNA TGCAGCGTTGCCTACTCGACAGGGATCGCAGATACGCAGTATTTT. Its translation is CSVAYSTGIADTQYF.

The chain has TRBV2 and TRBJ2-5; 7 bases map to TRBD1. Germline lookup yields CDR1 SNHLY and CDR2 FYNNEI. CDR3 size: 15 residues. V lost 6 bases and J lost 5; bases outside the gene matches: 12. This chain's CDR3 is CASSRQGFSGETQYF. DNA of the CDR3: TGTGCCAGCAGCCGACAGGGTTTCTCAGGGGAGACCCAGTACTTC.

The gene calls are TRBV10-3 and TRBJ2-5; D is uncertain. CDR3 size: 12 residues. V dropped 0 bases and J dropped 4 bases, with 3 bases sitting between them. Germline CDR1 reads ENHRY; CDR2 reads SYGVKD. The CDR3: CAISESRETQYF. CDR3 sequence (DNA): TGTGCCATCAGTGAGTCGAGAGAGACCCAGTACTTC.